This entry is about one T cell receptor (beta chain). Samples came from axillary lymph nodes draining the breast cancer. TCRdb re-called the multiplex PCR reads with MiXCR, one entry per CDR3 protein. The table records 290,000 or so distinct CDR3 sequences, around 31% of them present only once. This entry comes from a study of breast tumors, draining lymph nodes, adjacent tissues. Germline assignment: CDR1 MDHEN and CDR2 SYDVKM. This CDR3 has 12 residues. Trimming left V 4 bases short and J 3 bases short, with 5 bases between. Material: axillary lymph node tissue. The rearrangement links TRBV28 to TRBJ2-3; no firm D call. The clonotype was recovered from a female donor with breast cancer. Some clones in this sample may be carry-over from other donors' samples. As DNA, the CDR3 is TGTGCCAGCAGTTACCCTACAGATACGCAGTATTTT. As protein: CASSYPTDTQYF.